This TCR beta chain was recovered during a study of cytomegalovirus exposure and HLA in healthy donors. V was shortened by 2 bases and J by 8 bases, with 7 bases between the two germline ends. The germline gives CDR1 DFQATT, CDR2 SNEGSKA (reference sequence). The CDR3 consists of 11 residues. The PCR employed 60 Vbeta primers together with 13 Jbeta primers. The method was immunoSEQ multiplex PCR; TCRdb's version includes in-frame clones alone and lacks a portion of them. Reported are roughly 53,000 clones; the ten largest clones contain approximately 2.4%. The chain carries TRBV20-1 and TRBJ2-1; TRBD1 is a possible D gene (5 bases). This receptor was obtained from a female donor in good health and CMV-seronegative. The sequencing input was PBMCs. The DNA for the CDR3 is TGCAGTGCTAGACAGGGCGATGAGCAGTTCTTC. Translation gives CSARQGDEQFF.